This TCR beta chain was identified during a study of T cells in localized non-small cell lung cancer. The method was immunoSEQ multiplex PCR; TCRdb's version includes in-frame clones alone and lacks a portion of them. The sample contains approximately 150,000 clones, 70% to 90% of which appear only once. Study results and limitations: Sequencing, confined to only one tumor region, leaves heterogeneity possible. Researchers found a median roughly 50 of the top 100 tumor clones in adjacent lung. Patients showing higher blood T cell density tended to see longer overall survival. Of the tissues analyzed, uninvolved adjacent lung showed maximal T cell clonality, greater than tumor.

Regarding this clone: The antigen remains undetermined.

V lost 0 bases to trimming and J lost 2 bases; unmatched junction nucleotides: 8. The CDR3 is made up of 18 amino acids. The germline gives CDR1 SGHRS, CDR2 YFSETQ. Specimen: peripheral blood, collected before any cancer treatment. The sequence derives from a female donor of 60 years or more with stage I lung adenocarcinoma. The chain has TRBV5-1 and TRBJ2-2, with TRBD2 identical over 9 bases. Here the CDR3 reads CASSLVGGRAGNTGELFF. The CDR3 DNA is TGCGCCAGCAGCTTGGTTGGCGGGAGGGCAGGAAACACCGGGGAGCTGTTTTTT.